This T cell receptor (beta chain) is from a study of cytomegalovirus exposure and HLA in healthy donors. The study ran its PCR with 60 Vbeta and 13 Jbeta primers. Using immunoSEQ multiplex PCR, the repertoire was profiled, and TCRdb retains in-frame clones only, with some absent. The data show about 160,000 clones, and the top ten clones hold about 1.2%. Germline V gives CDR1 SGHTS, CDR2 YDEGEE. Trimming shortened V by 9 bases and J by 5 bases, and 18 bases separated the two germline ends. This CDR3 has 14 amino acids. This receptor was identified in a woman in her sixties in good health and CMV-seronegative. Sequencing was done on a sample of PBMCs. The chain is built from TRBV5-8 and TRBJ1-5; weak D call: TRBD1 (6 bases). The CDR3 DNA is TGTGCCAACACGAGGACAGCTTATGATCAGCCCCAGCATTTT. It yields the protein CANTRTAYDQPQHF.